This T cell receptor beta chain was identified in a study of shared clonotypes between healthy human individuals. It was at deep level that the assay was run. Original processing notes: ImmunoSEQ gave junction-only sequences without quality scores, so filtering differed. Assay: immunoSEQ multiplex PCR; the TCRdb copy retains only in-frame clones and omits some. Clone size and the V and J calls come from that table; the DNA yielded D and trimming. This repertoire shows 550,000 to 600,000 clones, 70% to 80% found once; its top ten account for around 12%. All donors qualified as healthy HIV-negative adults and had experienced no recent acute infections or vaccinations. The CDR3 has 13 amino acids. Germline V gene sequence: CDR1 SNHLY, CDR2 FYNNEI. V was trimmed by 8 bases and J by 4 bases, leaving 11 bases between them.

The rearrangement joins TRBV2 to TRBJ2-2; D perhaps matches TRBD2 (5 bases). Specimen: PBMCs. This TCR derives from a woman in her thirties or forties in good health. Some clones in this sample may be carry-over from other donors' samples. CDR3 nucleotide sequence: TGTGCCAGCGGCCGGGAACTCACCGGGGAGCTGTTTTTT. Encoded protein: CASGRELTGELFF.